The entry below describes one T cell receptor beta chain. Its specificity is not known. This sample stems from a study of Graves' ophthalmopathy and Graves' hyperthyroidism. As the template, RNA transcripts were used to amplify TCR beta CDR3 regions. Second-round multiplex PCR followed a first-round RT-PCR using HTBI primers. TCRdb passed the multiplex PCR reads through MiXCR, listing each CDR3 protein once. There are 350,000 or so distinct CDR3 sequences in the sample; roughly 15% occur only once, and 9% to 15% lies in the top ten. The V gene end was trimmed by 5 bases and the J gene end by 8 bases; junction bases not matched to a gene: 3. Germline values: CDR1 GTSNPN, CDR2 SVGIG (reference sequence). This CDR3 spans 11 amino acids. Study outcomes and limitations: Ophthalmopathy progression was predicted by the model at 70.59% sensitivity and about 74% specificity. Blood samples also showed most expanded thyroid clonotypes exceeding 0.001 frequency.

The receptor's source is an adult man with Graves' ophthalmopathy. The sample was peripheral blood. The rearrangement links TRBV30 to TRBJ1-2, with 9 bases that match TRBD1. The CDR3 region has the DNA TGTGCCTGGGAAACAGGGGGCGGCTACACCTTC. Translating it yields CAWETGGGYTF.